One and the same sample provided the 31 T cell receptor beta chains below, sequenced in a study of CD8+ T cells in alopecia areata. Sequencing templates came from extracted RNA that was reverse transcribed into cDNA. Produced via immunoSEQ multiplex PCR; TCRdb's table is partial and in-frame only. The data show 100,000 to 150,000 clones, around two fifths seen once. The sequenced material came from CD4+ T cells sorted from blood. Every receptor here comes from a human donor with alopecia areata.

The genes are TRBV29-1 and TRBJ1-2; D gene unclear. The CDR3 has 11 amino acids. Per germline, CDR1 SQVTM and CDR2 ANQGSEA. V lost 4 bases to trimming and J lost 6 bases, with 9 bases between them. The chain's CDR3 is CSVGPQHGYTF. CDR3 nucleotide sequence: TGCAGCGTTGGCCCCCAGCATGGCTACACCTTC.

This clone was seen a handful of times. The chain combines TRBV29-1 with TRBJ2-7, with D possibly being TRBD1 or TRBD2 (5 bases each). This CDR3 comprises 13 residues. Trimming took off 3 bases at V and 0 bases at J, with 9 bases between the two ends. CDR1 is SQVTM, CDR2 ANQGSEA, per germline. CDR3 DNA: TGCAGCGTTGAGGCAGGGAGCTCCTACGAGCAGTACTTC. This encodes CSVEAGSSYEQYF.

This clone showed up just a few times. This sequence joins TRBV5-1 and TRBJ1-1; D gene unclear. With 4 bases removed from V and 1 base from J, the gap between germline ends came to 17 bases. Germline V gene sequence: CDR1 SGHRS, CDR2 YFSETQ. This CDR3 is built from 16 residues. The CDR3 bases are TGCGCCAGCAGCCATACCTTCGGGCCGCCGAACACTGAAGCTTTCTTT. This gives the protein CASSHTFGPPNTEAFF.

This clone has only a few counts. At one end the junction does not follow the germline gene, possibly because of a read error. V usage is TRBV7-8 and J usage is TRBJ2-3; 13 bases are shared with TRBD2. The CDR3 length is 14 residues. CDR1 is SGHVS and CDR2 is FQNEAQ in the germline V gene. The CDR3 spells CASSFDATSGRTLF. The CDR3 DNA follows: TGTGCCAGCAGCTTCGACGCGACTAGCGGGAGGACCCTATTT.

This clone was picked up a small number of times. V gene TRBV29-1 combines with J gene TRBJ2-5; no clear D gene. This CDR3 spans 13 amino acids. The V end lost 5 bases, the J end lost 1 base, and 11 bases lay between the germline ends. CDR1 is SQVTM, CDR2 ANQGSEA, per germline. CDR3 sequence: CSVQRAPQETQYF. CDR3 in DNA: TGCAGCGTTCAGAGAGCACCCCAAGAGACCCAGTACTTC. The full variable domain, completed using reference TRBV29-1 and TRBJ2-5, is SAVISQKPSRDICQRGTSLTIQCQVDSQVTMMFWYRQQPGQSLTLIATANQGSEATYESGFVIDKFPISRPNLTFSTLTVSNMSPEDSSIYLCSVQRAPQETQYFGPGTRLLVL.

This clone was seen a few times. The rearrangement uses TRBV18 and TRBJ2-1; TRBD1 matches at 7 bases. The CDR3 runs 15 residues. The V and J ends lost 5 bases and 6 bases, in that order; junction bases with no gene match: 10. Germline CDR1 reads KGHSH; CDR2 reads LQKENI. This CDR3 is CASSELATGINEQFF. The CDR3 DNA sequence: TGTGCCAGCTCAGAGTTGGCGACAGGGATCAATGAGCAGTTCTTC.

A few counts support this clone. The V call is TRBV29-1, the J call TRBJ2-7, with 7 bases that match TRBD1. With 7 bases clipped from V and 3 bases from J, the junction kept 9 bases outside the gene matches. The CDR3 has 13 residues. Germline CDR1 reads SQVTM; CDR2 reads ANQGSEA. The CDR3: CSAGPAGGYEQYF. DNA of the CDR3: TGCAGCGCCGGACCCGCAGGGGGCTACGAGCAGTACTTC.

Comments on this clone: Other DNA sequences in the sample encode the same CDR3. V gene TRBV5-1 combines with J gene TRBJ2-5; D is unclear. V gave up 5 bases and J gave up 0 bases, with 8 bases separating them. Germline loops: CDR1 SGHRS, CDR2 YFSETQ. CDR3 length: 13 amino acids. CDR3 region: CASSSPNQETQYF. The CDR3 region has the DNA TGCGCCAGCAGTTCGCCAAACCAAGAGACCCAGTACTTC.

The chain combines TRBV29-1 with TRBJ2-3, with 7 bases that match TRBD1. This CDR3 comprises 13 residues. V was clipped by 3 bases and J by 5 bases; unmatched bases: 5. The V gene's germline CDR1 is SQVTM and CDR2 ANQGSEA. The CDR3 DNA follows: TGCAGCGTTGATAAGGGGGCCGGAGATACGCAGTATTTT. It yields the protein CSVDKGAGDTQYF.

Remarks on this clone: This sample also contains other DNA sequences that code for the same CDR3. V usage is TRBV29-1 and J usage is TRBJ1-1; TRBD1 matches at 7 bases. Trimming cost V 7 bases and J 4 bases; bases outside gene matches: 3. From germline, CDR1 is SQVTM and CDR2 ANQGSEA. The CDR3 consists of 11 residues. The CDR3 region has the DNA TGCAGCGGGGGGGACAGCACTGAAGCTTTCTTT. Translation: CSGGDSTEAFF.

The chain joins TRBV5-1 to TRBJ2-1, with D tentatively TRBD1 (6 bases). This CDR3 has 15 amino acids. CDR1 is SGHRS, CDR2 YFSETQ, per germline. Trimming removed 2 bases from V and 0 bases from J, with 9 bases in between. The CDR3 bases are TGCGCCAGCAGCTTCGACAGGAGCTCCTACAATGAGCAGTTCTTC. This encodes CASSFDRSSYNEQFF.

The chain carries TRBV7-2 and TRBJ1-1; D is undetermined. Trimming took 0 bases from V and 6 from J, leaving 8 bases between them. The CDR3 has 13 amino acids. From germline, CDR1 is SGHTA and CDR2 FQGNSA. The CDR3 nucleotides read TGTGCCAGCAGCTTAGCCGTAGAGGCTGAAGCTTTCTTT. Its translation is CASSLAVEAEAFF.

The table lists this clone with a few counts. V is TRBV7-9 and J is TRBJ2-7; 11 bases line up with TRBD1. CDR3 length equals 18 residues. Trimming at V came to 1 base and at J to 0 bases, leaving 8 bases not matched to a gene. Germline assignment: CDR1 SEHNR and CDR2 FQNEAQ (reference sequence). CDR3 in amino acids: CASSLGSSGTGGSYEQYF. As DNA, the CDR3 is TGTGCCAGCAGCTTAGGAAGTTCCGGGACAGGGGGCTCCTACGAGCAGTACTTC.

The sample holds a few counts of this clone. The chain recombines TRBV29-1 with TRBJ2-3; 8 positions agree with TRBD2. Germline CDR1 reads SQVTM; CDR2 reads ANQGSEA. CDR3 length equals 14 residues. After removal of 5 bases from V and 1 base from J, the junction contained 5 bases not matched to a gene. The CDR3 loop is CSVRAGGGTDTQYF. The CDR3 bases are TGCAGCGTTCGGGCGGGAGGAGGCACAGATACGCAGTATTTT.

CDR3 coding DNA: TGCGCCAGCAGCCGGATTACAGGACAATCGTACCAAGAGACCCAGTACTTC. Translating it yields CASSRITGQSYQETQYF. The V gene is TRBV5-1, the J gene TRBJ2-5, with D possibly matching TRBD1 (5 bases). The CDR3 runs 17 residues. V was trimmed by 4 bases and J by 0 bases, leaving 19 bases between them. In germline, CDR1 is SGHRS, CDR2 YFSETQ.

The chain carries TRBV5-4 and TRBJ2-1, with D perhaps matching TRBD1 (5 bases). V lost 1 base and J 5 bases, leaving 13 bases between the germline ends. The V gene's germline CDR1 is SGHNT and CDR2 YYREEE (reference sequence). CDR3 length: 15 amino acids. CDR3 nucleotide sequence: TGTGCCAGCAGCTTGACCAGGGTAGGGAACAATGAGCAGTTCTTC. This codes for CASSLTRVGNNEQFF.

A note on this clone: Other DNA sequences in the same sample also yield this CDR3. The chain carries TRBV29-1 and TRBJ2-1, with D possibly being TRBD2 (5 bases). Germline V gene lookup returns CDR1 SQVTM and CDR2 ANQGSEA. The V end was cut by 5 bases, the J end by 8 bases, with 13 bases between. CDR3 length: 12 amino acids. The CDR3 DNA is TGCAGCGTTCGAACCCCCGGGGATGAGCAGTTCTTC. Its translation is CSVRTPGDEQFF.

For the CDR3, the DNA is TGTGCCAGCAGCGTCGACAGACAGAACTATGGCTACACCTTC. It yields the protein CASSVDRQNYGYTF. The rearrangement links TRBV7-2 to TRBJ1-2, with D possibly being TRBD1 (5 bases). V was pared by 5 bases and J by 2 bases, with 12 bases between. This CDR3 is 14 amino acids long. Germline lookup yields CDR1 SGHTA and CDR2 FQGNSA.

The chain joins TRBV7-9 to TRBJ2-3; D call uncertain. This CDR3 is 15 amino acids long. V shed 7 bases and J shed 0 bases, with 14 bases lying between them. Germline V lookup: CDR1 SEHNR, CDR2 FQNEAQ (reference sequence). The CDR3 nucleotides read TGTGCCAGCACCCCAAACGGTGGTAGCACAGATACGCAGTATTTT. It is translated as CASTPNGGSTDTQYF.

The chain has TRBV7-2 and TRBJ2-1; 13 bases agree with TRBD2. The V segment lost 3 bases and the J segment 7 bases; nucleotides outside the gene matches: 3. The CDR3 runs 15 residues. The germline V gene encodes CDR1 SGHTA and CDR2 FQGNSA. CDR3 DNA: TGTGCCAGCAGCTTGGGACTAGCGGGGAATAATGAGCAGTTCTTC. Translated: CASSLGLAGNNEQFF.

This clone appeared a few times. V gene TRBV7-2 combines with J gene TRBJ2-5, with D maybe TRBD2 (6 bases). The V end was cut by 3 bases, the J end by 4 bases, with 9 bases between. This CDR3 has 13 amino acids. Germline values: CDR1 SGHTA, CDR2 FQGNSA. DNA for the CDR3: TGTGCCAGCAGCTTTCGGCGGGGAGAGACCCAGTACTTC. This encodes CASSFRRGETQYF. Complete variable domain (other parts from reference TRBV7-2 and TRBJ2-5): GAGVSQSPSNKVTEKGKDVELRCDPISGHTALYWYRQSLGQGLEFLIYFQGNSAPDKSGLPSDRFSAERTGGSVSTLTIQRTQQEDSAVYLCASSFRRGETQYFGPGTRLLVL.

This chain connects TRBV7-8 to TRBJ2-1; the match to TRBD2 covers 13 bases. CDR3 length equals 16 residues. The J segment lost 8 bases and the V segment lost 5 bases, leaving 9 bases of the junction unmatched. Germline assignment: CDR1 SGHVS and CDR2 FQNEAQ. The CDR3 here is CASSRGLAGQGDEQFF. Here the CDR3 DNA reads TGTGCCAGCAGCCGGGGACTAGCGGGGCAAGGGGATGAGCAGTTCTTC.

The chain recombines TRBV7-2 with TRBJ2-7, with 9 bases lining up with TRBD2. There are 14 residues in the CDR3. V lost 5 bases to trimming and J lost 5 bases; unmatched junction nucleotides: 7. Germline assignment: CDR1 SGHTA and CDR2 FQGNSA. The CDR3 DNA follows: TGTGCCAGCAGCGTTCGGCGGGAGGGTCACGAGCAGTACTTC. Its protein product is CASSVRREGHEQYF.

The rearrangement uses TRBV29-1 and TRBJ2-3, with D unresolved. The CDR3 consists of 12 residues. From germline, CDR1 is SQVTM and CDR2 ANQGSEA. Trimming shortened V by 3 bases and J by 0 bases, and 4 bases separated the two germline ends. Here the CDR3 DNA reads TGCAGCGTTGAGACTAGCACAGATACGCAGTATTTT. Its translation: CSVETSTDTQYF.

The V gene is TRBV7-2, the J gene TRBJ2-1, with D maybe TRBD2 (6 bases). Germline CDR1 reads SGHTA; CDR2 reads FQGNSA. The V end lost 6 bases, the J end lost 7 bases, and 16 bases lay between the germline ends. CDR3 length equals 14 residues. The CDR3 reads CASRAGRGTNEQFF. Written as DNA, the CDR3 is TGTGCCAGCAGGGCGGGGCGGGGAACGAATGAGCAGTTCTTC.

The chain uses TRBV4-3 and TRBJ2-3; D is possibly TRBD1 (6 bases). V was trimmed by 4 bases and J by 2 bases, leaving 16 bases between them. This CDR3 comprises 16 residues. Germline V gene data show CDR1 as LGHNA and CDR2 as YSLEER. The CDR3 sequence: CASSLRTASVTDTQYF. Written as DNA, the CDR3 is TGCGCCAGCAGCCTCCGGACAGCTTCCGTCACAGATACGCAGTATTTT.

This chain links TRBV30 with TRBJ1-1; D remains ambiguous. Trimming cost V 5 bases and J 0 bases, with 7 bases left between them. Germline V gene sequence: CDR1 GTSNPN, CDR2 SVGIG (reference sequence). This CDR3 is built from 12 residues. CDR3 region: CAWFRVNTEAFF. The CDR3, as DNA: TGTGCCTGGTTCCGGGTGAACACTGAAGCTTTCTTT.

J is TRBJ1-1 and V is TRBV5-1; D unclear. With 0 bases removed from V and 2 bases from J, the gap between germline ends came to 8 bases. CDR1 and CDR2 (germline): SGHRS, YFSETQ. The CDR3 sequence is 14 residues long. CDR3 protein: CASSLAGGNTEAFF. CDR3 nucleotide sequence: TGCGCCAGCAGCTTGGCCGGAGGAAACACTGAAGCTTTCTTT.

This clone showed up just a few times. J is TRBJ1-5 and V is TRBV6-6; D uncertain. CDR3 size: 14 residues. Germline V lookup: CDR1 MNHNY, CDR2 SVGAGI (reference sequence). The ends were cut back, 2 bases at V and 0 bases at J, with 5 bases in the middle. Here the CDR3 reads CASSYELSNQPQHF. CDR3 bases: TGTGCCAGCAGTTACGAACTTAGCAATCAGCCCCAGCATTTT.

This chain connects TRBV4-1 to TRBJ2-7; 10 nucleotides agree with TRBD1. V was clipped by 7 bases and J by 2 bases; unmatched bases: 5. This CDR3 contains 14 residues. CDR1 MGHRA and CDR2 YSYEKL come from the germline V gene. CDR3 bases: TGCGCCAGCACCGGGACAGGGGACCCCTACGAGCAGTACTTC. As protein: CASTGTGDPYEQYF.

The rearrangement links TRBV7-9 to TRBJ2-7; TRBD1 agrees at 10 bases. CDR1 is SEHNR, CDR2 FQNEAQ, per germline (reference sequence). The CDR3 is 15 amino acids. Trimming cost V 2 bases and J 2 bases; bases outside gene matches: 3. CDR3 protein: CASSLRGQGAYEQYF. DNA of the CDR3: TGTGCCAGCAGCTTACGAGGACAGGGGGCCTACGAGCAGTACTTC.